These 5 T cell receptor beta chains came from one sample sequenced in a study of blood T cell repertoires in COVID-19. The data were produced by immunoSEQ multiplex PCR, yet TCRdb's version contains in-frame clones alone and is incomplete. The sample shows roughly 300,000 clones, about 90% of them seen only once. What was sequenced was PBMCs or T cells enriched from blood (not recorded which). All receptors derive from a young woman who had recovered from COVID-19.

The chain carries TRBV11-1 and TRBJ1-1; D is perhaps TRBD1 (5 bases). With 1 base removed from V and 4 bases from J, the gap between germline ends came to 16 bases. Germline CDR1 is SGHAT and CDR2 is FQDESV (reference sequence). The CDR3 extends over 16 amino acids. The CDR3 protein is CASSLVGHLEGTEAFF. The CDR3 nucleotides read TGTGCCAGCAGCTTAGTAGGACACTTGGAAGGCACTGAAGCTTTCTTT.

Here the CDR3 reads CASSYLGGTATQYF. Here the CDR3 DNA reads TGTGCCAGCAGTTACCTCGGAGGGACAGCCACGCAGTATTTT. The genes are TRBV6-2 or TRBV6-3 and TRBJ2-3; weak D call: TRBD1 (7 bases). Germline CDR1 MNHEY, CDR2 SVGEGT. V lost 2 bases to trimming and J lost 9 bases, with 15 bases between them. The length of the CDR3 is 14 residues.

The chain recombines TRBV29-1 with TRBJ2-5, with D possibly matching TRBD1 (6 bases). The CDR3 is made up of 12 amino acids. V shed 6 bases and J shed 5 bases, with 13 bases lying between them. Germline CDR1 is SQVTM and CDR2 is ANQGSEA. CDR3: CSVHTGTETQYF. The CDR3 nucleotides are TGCAGCGTCCACACAGGGACCGAGACCCAGTACTTC. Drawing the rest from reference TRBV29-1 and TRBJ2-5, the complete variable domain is SAVISQKPSRDICQRGTSLTIQCQVDSQVTMMFWYRQQPGQSLTLIATANQGSEATYESGFVIDKFPISRPNLTFSTLTVSNMSPEDSSIYLCSVHTGTETQYFGPGTRLLVL.

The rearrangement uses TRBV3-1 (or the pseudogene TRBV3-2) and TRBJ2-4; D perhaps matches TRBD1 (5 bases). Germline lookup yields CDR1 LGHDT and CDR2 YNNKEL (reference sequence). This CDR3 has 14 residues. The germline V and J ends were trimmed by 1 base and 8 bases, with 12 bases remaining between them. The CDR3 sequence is CASSQGVQGDIQYF. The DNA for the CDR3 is TGTGCCAGCAGCCAAGGGGTCCAAGGGGACATTCAGTACTTC.

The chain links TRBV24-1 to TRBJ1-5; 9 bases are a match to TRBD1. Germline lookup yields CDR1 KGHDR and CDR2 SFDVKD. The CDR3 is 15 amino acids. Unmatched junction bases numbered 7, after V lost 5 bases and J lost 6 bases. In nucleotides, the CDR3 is TGTGCCACCAGTGGGGGGGACAGGGTATTTCAGCCCCAGCATTTT. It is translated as CATSGGDRVFQPQHF.